This T cell receptor (beta chain) was obtained from a study of cytomegalovirus exposure and HLA in healthy donors. Study-wide background: Earlier work reported 117 million unique TCR beta sequences from about 179 million T cells. Counted in an early data release were some 81 million unique TCRs from HLA-typed donors. Broader study findings: The classifier reportedly diagnosed cytomegalovirus status with high specificity and sensitivity.

60 Vbeta and 13 Jbeta primers were used in PCR. Libraries were prepared by immunoSEQ multiplex PCR; TCRdb keeps only in-frame clonotypes and omits some of them. The top ten clones hold about 1.3% of a sample with about 140,000 clones, around 86% of them seen once. Turning to this clone: The antigen remains undetermined.

The length of the CDR3 is 15 residues. Germline V gene data show CDR1 as MGHRA and CDR2 as YSYEKL. J was trimmed by 2 bases and V by 4 bases; bases with no gene match: 7. This rearrangement joins TRBV4-1 to TRBJ2-5; 7 bases align to TRBD1. Sequenced material: PBMCs. The receptor's source is a female donor in good health and CMV-seronegative. The CDR3 nucleotides read TGCGCCAGCAGCCCCTCTAGGGGGCAGCAAGAGACCCAGTACTTC. This encodes CASSPSRGQQETQYF.